The rows below give T cell receptor beta chains drawn from one sample of a study of chemoradiotherapy in HPV16-positive cancers. The data were produced by immunoSEQ multiplex PCR, yet TCRdb's version contains in-frame clones alone and is incomplete. The data show 20,000 to 25,000 clones, roughly 87% seen once. Sequencing was performed on blood, taken from a patient who underwent chemoradiotherapy. Receptors were obtained from a human donor with HPV-associated anogenital cancer. Each CDR3 is given with its conserved first and last residue. Fields, in order: V gene, J gene, clone size, D gene, CDR3 DNA, CDR3 protein. A D gene is named only where the DNA matches it firmly. The size of a clone is reported for some rows only, either as once, few or many, or as a class for expanded clones.

TRBV9,TRBJ2-1,-,TRBD2,TGTGCCAGCAGCGTAGGGGCGGGAGCTCTCGGCCATGAGCAGTTCTTC,CASSVGAGALGHEQFF
TRBV6-5,TRBJ2-5,-,-,TGTGCCAGCAGTCCCTCCGGGACGGAGACCCAGTACTTC,CASSPSGTETQYF
TRBV30,TRBJ1-6,-,TRBD1,TGTGCCTGGAAGACAACCGCAGGGGGGGTTAATTCACCCCTCCACTTT,CAWKTTAGGVNSPLHF
TRBV30,TRBJ2-3,-,-,TGTGCCTGGAGCACCCGACTCCTGTCAGATACGCAGTATTTT,CAWSTRLLSDTQYF
TRBV6-1,TRBJ1-4,few,-,TGTGCCGTAGGCGGCTTTCTGGGTGAAAAACTGTTTTTT,CAVGGFLGEKLFF
TRBV10-3,TRBJ2-2,-,-,TGTGCCATCACCCCCATGAGTTCGCAAAACACCGGGGAGCTGTTTTTT,CAITPMSSQNTGELFF
TRBV14,TRBJ1-1,-,-,TGTGCCAGCAGCCTGAACGCGGGTGAAGCTTTCTTT,CASSLNAGEAFF
TRBV2,TRBJ2-5,-,TRBD1,TGTGCCAGCAGCCCCGGGACAGTCCAAGAGACCCAGTACTTC,CASSPGTVQETQYF
TRBV30,TRBJ1-5,-,-,TGTGCCTGGAGTGTAGGTCAGGGAAGCAATCAGCCCCAGCATTTT,CAWSVGQGSNQPQHF
TRBV5-1,TRBJ2-7,-,-,TGCGCCAGCAGCTCAGGGGTTGACGAGCAGTACTTC,CASSSGVDEQYF
TRBV19,TRBJ1-2,-,TRBD1,TGTGCCAGTCTCGGAGGGACAGATGGCTACACCTTC,CASLGGTDGYTF
TRBV10-3,TRBJ2-1,-,TRBD2,TGTGCCATCAGCGGACTAGCGGGGGGAAATGAGCAGTTCTTC,CAISGLAGGNEQFF
TRBV7-2,TRBJ2-1,once,TRBD1,TGTGCCAGCAGCGGACAGGGGGCCTTTTACAATGAGCAGTTCTTC,CASSGQGAFYNEQFF
TRBV9,TRBJ2-3,-,-,TGTGCCAGCAGCCCCAGTGTGGGGGGCACAGATACGCAGTATTTT,CASSPSVGGTDTQYF
TRBV11-2,TRBJ2-3,once,TRBD1,TGTGCCAGCAGCGCCGGGACAGGGATAGATACGCAGTATTTT,CASSAGTGIDTQYF
TRBV6-1,TRBJ2-7,-,-,TGTGCCAGCAGTGAAGGAGGTAAGGGCTACGAGCAGTACTTC,CASSEGGKGYEQYF
TRBV6-1,TRBJ2-6,-,-,TGTGCCAGCAGGAGGGGTTCAGGGGCCAACGTCCTGACTTTC,CASRRGSGANVLTF
TRBV15,TRBJ2-7,-,-,TGTGCCACCAGCAGCCTTGGGAGAGAGCAGTACTTC,CATSSLGREQYF
TRBV20-1,TRBJ1-1,-,-,TGCAGTGCCCAGGACACCTACGAAGCTTTCTTT,CSAQDTYEAFF
TRBV5-4,TRBJ2-7,once,TRBD2,TGTGCCAGCAGCCCTCGTGGTAGCGGGGGCGTATACGAGCAGTACTTC,CASSPRGSGGVYEQYF
TRBV7-3,TRBJ1-1,-,-,TGTGCCAGCAGTTATAGGGGCATCAGTGAAGCTTTCTTT,CASSYRGISEAFF
TRBV9,TRBJ2-7,-,-,TGTGCCAGCAGCGTAGCCGACGTTACCTACGAGCAGTACTTC,CASSVADVTYEQYF
TRBV2,TRBJ1-2,once,-,TGTGCCAGCAGTGAAGGGAGGCCGAGGCATTCCTATGGCTACACCTTC,CASSEGRPRHSYGYTF
TRBV5-1,TRBJ2-2,-,TRBD2,TGCGCCAGCAGCTTTGTACTAGCGGGAGTCGCCGGGGAGCTGTTTTTT,CASSFVLAGVAGELFF
TRBV18,TRBJ2-7,-,TRBD1,TGTGCCAGCTCGCGGGACAGGGGGGTCCCCTACGAGCAGTACTTC,CASSRDRGVPYEQYF
TRBV30,TRBJ2-7,-,-,TGTGCCTGGAGTGTCAAAAAGCAGTACTTC,CAWSVKKQYF
TRBV7-2,TRBJ1-1,-,-,TGTGCCAGCGGGGGGGCCTCTTCAAATTTCTTT,CASGGASSNFF
TRBV5-5,TRBJ2-5,once,-,TGTGCCAGCAGCTTGTTCCAGGGCCCGGAGACCCAGTACTTC,CASSLFQGPETQYF
TRBV5-1,TRBJ2-2,-,TRBD1,TGCGCCAGCTCGGAGACAGGGGACACCGGGGAGCTGTTTTTT,CASSETGDTGELFF
TRBV27,TRBJ2-7,-,TRBD2,TGTGCCAGCAGTTATGGACTAGCGGGGAGCTACGAGCAGTACTTC,CASSYGLAGSYEQYF
TRBV29-1,TRBJ1-2,-,TRBD1,TGCAGCGTGGGAAGCGGACAGGTTGCAGGCTACACCTTC,CSVGSGQVAGYTF
TRBV6-5,TRBJ2-7,-,-,TGTGCCAGCAGTTGGGCCAGCCAAGGGGAGCAGTACTTC,CASSWASQGEQYF
TRBV4-1,TRBJ2-7,-,-,TGCGCCAGCAGCCAAGAGGCGTCCCTCACCTACGAGCAGTACTTC,CASSQEASLTYEQYF
TRBV6-4,TRBJ2-3,-,-,TGTGCCAGCAGTCAGGGGTTTGGTGCAGATACGCAGTATTTT,CASSQGFGADTQYF
TRBV27,TRBJ2-7,once,-,TGTGCCAGCAGGCTGACAGTAGGAGAGCAGTACTTC,CASRLTVGEQYF
TRBV5-8,TRBJ2-6,few,-,TGTGCCAGCAGCCCCTGGCAGTCTGGGGCCAACGTCCTGACTTTC,CASSPWQSGANVLTF
TRBV6-5,TRBJ2-7,-,-,TGTGCCAGCAGTGCACTAATAGGGACCTACGAGCAGTACTTC,CASSALIGTYEQYF